This T cell receptor (beta chain) came from a study of response to subunit inactivated influenza vaccine. Study-level results: The authors proposed limited new T cell recruitment per seasonal influenza vaccination.

About this clonotype itself: The target antigen is unknown. A much bigger clone sits one base away, suggesting this may be a read error.

TCRdb recomputed calls from the RT-PCR reads with MiXCR, one row per CDR3 protein. The sample includes 530,000 or so distinct CDR3 sequences, roughly 25% of them seen just once. The material sequenced was CD4+ T cells sorted from PBMCs, taken 5 to 6 days after vaccination. The TCR was taken from a man aged 50-59 years who received an inactivated influenza vaccine.

The DNA for the CDR3 is TGTGCCAGCAGTTATAACAGGGCCACTGAAGCTATCTTT. Protein sequence: CASSYNRATEAIF. This chain uses TRBV12-3 or TRBV12-4 with TRBJ1-1; tentatively, D is TRBD1 (6 bases). This CDR3 has 13 amino acids.